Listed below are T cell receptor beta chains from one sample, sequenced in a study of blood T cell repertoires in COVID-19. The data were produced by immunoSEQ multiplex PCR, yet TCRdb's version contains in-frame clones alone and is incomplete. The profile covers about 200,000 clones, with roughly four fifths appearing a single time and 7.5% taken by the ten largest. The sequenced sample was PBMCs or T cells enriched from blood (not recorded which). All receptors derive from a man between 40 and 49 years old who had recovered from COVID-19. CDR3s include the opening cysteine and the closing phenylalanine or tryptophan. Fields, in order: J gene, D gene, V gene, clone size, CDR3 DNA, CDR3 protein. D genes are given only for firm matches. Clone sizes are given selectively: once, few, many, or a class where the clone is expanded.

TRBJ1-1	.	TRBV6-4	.	TGTGCCAGCAGAAGACAGGCTATGAACACTGAAGCTTTCTTT	CASRRQAMNTEAFF
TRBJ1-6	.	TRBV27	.	TGTGCCAGCAGTTTATCCCCGAGCTATAATTCACCCCTCCACTTT	CASSLSPSYNSPLHF
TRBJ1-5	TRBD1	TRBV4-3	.	TGCGCCAGCAGTAGACAGGGGCAGCGCAACCCTTATAGCAATCAGCCCCAGCATTTT	CASSRQGQRNPYSNQPQHF
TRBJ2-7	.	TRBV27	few	TGTGCCAGCAGTTTAGGGGGACAAAGGTTCGACGAGCAGTACTTC	CASSLGGQRFDEQYF
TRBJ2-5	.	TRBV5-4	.	TGTGCCAGCAGCGCTGACCCCCAGGTTTACCAAGAGACCCAGTACTTC	CASSADPQVYQETQYF
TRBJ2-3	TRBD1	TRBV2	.	TGTGCCAGCAAACCGTGGACAGGGGGGAGTGATACGCAGTATTTT	CASKPWTGGSDTQYF
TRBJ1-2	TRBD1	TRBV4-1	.	TGCGCCAGCAGCCAAGATAGGGGACAGCGTTGGGAAGGCTACACCTTC	CASSQDRGQRWEGYTF
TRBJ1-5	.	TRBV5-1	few	TGCGCCAGCAGCTTGGGGGGGGATCAGCCCCAGCATTTT	CASSLGGDQPQHF
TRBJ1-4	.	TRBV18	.	TGTGCCAGCTCATTAACAGGGTATCCTAATGAAAAACTGTTTTTT	CASSLTGYPNEKLFF
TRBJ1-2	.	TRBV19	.	TGTGCCAGCAGGGTCGGCTATGGCTACACCTTC	CASRVGYGYTF
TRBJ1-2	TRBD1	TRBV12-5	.	TGTGCTAGCTCCGGACAGGATGACTATGGCTACACCTTC	CASSGQDDYGYTF
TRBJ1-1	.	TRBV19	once	TGTGCCAGTAGTATGGAGGGGTCTATGAACACTGAAGCTTTCTTT	CASSMEGSMNTEAFF
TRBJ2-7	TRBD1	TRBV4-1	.	TGCGCCAGCAGCCAAGGTCCCTTGGGGACAGGGGGCTACGAGCAGTACTTC	CASSQGPLGTGGYEQYF
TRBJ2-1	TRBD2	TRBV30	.	TGTGCCTGGAGTGTACAAGGACTAGCGTTCGATGAGCAGTTCTTC	CAWSVQGLAFDEQFF
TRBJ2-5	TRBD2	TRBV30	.	TGTGCCTGGAGTGCGGGGGGGCGAGATCAAGAGACCCAGTACTTC	CAWSAGGRDQETQYF
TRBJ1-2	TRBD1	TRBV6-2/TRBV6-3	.	TGTGCCAGCAGTTACCAGACAGGGAAAACTAACTATGGCTACACCTTC	CASSYQTGKTNYGYTF